This T cell receptor (beta chain) was captured by sequencing in a study of shared clonotypes between healthy human individuals. The study ran the assay at deep level. Assay used: immunoSEQ multiplex PCR; TCRdb lists only in-frame clones, some missing. The table lists about 800,000 clones, around 96% of them singletons. CDR3 size: 13 residues. CDR1 is SGHDN, CDR2 FVKESK, per germline. Trimming removed 5 bases at V and 3 bases at J, with 7 bases between. Positively selected for CCR7, the CD45RO-negative cells used as naive CD8 cells excluded terminally differentiated effector memory CD45RA+ cells. Material: naive CD8+ T cells sorted from blood. This clonotype originated in a man aged 25 to 40 in good health. The chain joins TRBV14 to TRBJ2-2; the D is unclear. The CDR3 sequence is CASSSPHTGELFF. DNA for the CDR3: TGTGCCAGCAGCTCTCCCCACACCGGGGAGCTGTTTTTT.